The present T cell receptor beta chain was sequenced within a study of blood T cell repertoires in COVID-19. Original analysis: Estimation of nucleated cell counts relied on the amplification of reference gene primers. Only in-frame clones appear in the TCRdb table, and some are missing; sequencing was by immunoSEQ multiplex PCR. V and J calls and clone size follow that table, whereas D and trimming were derived from the DNA. The sample has hundreds of thousands of clones; 75% to 90% are singletons. The CDR3 totals 14 residues. The V end lost 5 bases, the J end lost 0 bases, and 11 bases lay between the germline ends. Germline-derived CDR1 and CDR2 are SGHTA and FQGNSA.

The sample consisted of peripheral blood. The V gene is TRBV7-2, the J gene TRBJ2-7, with a possible D match to TRBD1 (5 bases). This clonotype was obtained from a woman aged 55-69 years with COVID-19, enrolled during active disease. In DNA form, the CDR3 reads TGTGCCAGCAGCCAGCAGGGTCTCTCCTACGAGCAGTACTTC. Protein: CASSQQGLSYEQYF.